This T cell receptor beta chain emerged from a study of siplizumab effects on memory and regulatory T cells. Measured with immunoSEQ multiplex PCR; TCRdb has only the in-frame clones, and not every one. This sample has about 110,000 clones; 92% occur once, and the top ten carry approximately 0.73%. V was clipped by 6 bases and J by 3 bases, with 20 bases between them. This CDR3 comprises 16 residues. Germline CDR1 reads MNHEY; CDR2 reads SMNVEV (reference sequence). The sequencing input was Tregs sorted from blood. V usage is TRBV27 and J usage is TRBJ1-2; D not certain. This sequence was found in a human donor in good health. The CDR3 reads CASSQSIRTADYGYTF. CDR3 DNA: TGTGCCAGCAGCCAGTCTATAAGGACCGCTGACTATGGCTACACCTTC.